This T cell receptor (beta chain) was captured in a study of T cells in Graves' hyperthyroidism and ophthalmopathy (dated 2019 in TCRdb). A note on the overall study: Peripheral blood samples were taken at initial diagnosis, before any treatment was given. To identify distinguishing TCR V-J signatures, a discovery cohort of about 100 patients was used, comprising some 45 with Graves' ophthalmopathy and around 60 with stable Graves' hyperthyroidism. Prospective prediction of ophthalmopathy was tested in an independent validation cohort consisting of fewer than 20 hyperthyroidism patients and over 15 patients who later progressed to ophthalmopathy. The 80 to 100 discovery patients were randomly divided into training and test sets at a 7:3 ratio. In addition, the study compared T-cell repertoires in thyroid tissue and in blood from roughly 6 Graves' hyperthyroidism patients. Following sampling, methimazole starting at 30 mg daily was given to hyperthyroidism patients, and high-dose intravenous methylprednisolone was given to ophthalmopathy patients. The paper reports TCR Vbeta CDR3 sequencing of 135 peripheral blood samples: under 45 ophthalmopathy, around 80 hyperthyroidism and some 17 progressor patients. The study at large found these results: Most expanded thyroid clonotypes (frequency above 0.001) were also found in blood, which suggests that blood repertoires may mirror thyroid immune responses. In validation, the model predicted progression to ophthalmopathy a median of about 6 months before onset, with about 67% sensitivity and just under 75% specificity. No statistical method was used to set the sample size in advance, and investigators knew the group allocation. In cross-validation, a model built on a 13 V-J signature told ophthalmopathy apart from stable hyperthyroidism with just under 90% sensitivity and approximately 84% specificity, and in testing the same model reached 80%/75%.

The TCR beta CDR3 regions were amplified from the RNA transcripts. The first round of RT-PCR for the TCR CDR3 was performed with the HTBI primer set and the Qiagen OneStep RT-PCR kit. A second multiplex PCR round built the libraries, followed by size selection and purification. Sequencing of the libraries was done on an Illumina HiSeq2000 using paired-end 100 bp reads. As for the authors' bioinformatics: Raw data were processed with SOAPnuke, discarding reads with adapters, uncalled bases, mean Phred below 15, or no exact constant-primer or identifier match. COPE v1.2.5 was used to merge the high-quality paired reads, and each unique nucleotide sequence was defined as a clonotype. MiTCR v1.1 was used to align clonotypes to the IMGT TRBV, TRBD and TRBJ reference segments. The analysis was restricted to V-J combinations with a frequency above 0.0001, which together covered 99.2% of the repertoires. The TCS score was defined as F50 (clonal expansion) divided by E x V (chaos), with BLOSUM62-based TCRdist calculated between CDR3 peptides within each V-J. Welch's t-statistics and random forest reduced 514 V-J features to roughly 13, which were used in a naive Bayes classifier (R e1071). TCRdb reprocessed the public reads (quality trimming at Q25 with fastp, clone calling with MiXCR) and kept in-frame beta chains. Entries that share a CDR3 protein sequence are merged under the most common genes and DNA. The V and J calls come from TCRdb's annotation, not from the publication. Within this sample are approximately 400,000 distinct CDR3 sequences, with about 15% of them counted one time only. The ten largest clones represent about 27% of the sample.

The hyperthyroidism patients were between 18 and 65 years old and newly diagnosed, with a disease duration of less than 2 months. Patients with uncontrolled infections, other autoimmune diseases, pregnancy or lactation were excluded. Diagnoses were established on the basis of clinical symptoms, serum thyroxine and TRAb, thyroid ultrasound, and orbital computed tomography. Blood from progressor patients was drawn when they were first diagnosed with hyperthyroidism, before any ophthalmopathy symptoms appeared. PBMCs were separated from roughly 9.6 ml of fresh peripheral blood using Ficoll-Paque density gradient centrifugation. Progressor patients were first diagnosed with Graves' hyperthyroidism and then developed ophthalmopathy during follow-up. Total RNA was extracted with Trizol reagent, and quality was checked on an Agilent 2100 Bioanalyzer. CDR3 length: 16 amino acids, cysteine to phenylalanine. Of all the DNA, just the CDR3 is kept, 48 bases in frame from base 1. Looking up the germline V gene (reference sequence) yields CDR1 MNHEY and CDR2 SMNVEV. V is clipped by 5 bases and J by 6 bases, and the sequence between their germline boundaries is 19 bases long.

As concerns this clonotype: Its cognate antigen has yet to be identified. No base quality information exists; no much larger clone differs at one position.

This sequence was found in a woman in her late teens or twenties with Graves' hyperthyroidism that later progressed to Graves' ophthalmopathy. Recombination linked TRBV27 to TRBJ2-2; the D gene cannot be resolved reliably. What was sequenced was blood. The bases are TGTGCCAGCAGTACCCGGACCCCGATCTATTCCGGGGAGCTGTTTTTT. Its protein is CASSTRTPIYSGELFF.